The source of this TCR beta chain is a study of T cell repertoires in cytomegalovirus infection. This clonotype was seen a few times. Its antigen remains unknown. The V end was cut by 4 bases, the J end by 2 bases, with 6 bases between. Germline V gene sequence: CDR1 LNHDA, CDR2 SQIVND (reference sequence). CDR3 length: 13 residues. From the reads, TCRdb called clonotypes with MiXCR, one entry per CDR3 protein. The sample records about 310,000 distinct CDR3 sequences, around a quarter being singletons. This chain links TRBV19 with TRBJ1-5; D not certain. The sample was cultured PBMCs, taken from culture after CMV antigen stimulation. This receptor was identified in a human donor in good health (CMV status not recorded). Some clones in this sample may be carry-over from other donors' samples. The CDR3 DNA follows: TGTGCCAGTAGTAGGGAGGGCAATCAGCCCCAGCATTTT. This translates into CASSREGNQPQHF.